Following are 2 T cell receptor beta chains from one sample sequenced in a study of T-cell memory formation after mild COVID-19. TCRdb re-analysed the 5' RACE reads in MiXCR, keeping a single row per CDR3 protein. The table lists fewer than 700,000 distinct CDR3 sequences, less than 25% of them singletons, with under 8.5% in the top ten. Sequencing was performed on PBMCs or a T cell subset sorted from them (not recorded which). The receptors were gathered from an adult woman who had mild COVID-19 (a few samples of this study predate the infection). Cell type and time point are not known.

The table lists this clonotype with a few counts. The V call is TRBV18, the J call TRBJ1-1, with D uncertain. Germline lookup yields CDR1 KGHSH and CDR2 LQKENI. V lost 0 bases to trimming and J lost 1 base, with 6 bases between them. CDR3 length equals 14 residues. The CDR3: CASSPPVGNTEAFF. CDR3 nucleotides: TGTGCCAGCTCACCACCGGTGGGGAACACTGAAGCTTTCTTT.

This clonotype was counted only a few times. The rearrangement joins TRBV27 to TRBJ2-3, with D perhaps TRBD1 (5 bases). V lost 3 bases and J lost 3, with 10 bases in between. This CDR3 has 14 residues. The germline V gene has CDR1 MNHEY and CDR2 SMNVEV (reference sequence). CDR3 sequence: CASSFWGRTDTQYF. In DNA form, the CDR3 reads TGTGCCAGCAGTTTTTGGGGCCGTACAGATACGCAGTATTTT.